The 32 T cell receptor beta chains reported below all come from one sample, sequenced in a study of OX40 agonist ivuxolimab in advanced cancers. Data came from immunoSEQ multiplex PCR; TCRdb stores just in-frame clones and leaves some out. The repertoire holds 50,000 or so clones, about 89% seen once, with about 28% in the top ten. This sample comprised CD4+ or CD8+ T cells sorted from blood, obtained in a trial of the OX40 agonist ivuxolimab. All receptors come from an adult with an advanced solid tumor such as melanoma, head and neck, liver or kidney cancer.

The chain uses TRBV7-9 and TRBJ2-1; 7 bases line up with TRBD1. Germline V gene data show CDR1 as SEHNR and CDR2 as FQNEAQ (reference sequence). V gave up 3 bases and J gave up 5 bases; unmatched junction bases: 7. This CDR3 comprises 15 residues. The CDR3 region is CASSFIQGVHNEQFF. In DNA form, the CDR3 reads TGTGCCAGCAGCTTCATCCAGGGGGTCCACAATGAGCAGTTCTTC.

CDR3 region: CASGGRDRETQYF. CDR3 nucleotide sequence: TGTGCTAGTGGTGGCCGCGATAGGGAGACCCAGTACTTC. V and J are TRBV12-5 and TRBJ2-5; D remains ambiguous. The CDR3 contains 13 residues. Trimming took 5 bases from V and 5 from J, leaving 12 bases between them. CDR1 LGHNT and CDR2 FRNRAP come from the germline V gene.

The chain couples TRBV4-1 to TRBJ2-7; D ambiguous. Germline assignment: CDR1 MGHRA and CDR2 YSYEKL. The CDR3 totals 15 residues. Trimming shortened V by 0 bases and J by 4 bases, and 13 bases separated the two germline ends. CDR3 coding DNA: TGCGCCAGCAGCCAAGATCCCTTCACCTTTTACGAGCAGTACTTC. This codes for CASSQDPFTFYEQYF.

J is TRBJ1-2 and V is TRBV6-5; the match to TRBD1 covers 10 bases. Germline V gene data show CDR1 as MNHEY and CDR2 as SVGAGI. CDR3 size: 15 residues. V was clipped by 4 bases and J by 0 bases; unmatched bases: 2. The CDR3 protein is CASSSGTGANYGYTF. The CDR3 DNA is TGTGCCAGCAGTTCCGGGACAGGGGCTAACTATGGCTACACCTTC.

V usage is TRBV30 and J usage is TRBJ2-1; TRBD2 aligns across 7 bases. CDR1 and CDR2 (germline): GTSNPN, SVGIG (reference sequence). The CDR3 runs 14 residues. Germline trimming cut 4 bases from V and 0 bases from J; bases unmatched to any gene: 3. CDR3 sequence reads: CAWNGGSSYNEQFF. As DNA, the CDR3 is TGTGCCTGGAACGGCGGGAGCTCCTACAATGAGCAGTTCTTC.

This chain links TRBV28 with TRBJ1-3, with TRBD1 matching over 8 bases. The CDR3 has 17 amino acids. Losses at the gene ends were 4 bases for V and 0 bases for J; bases not matched to a gene: 8. Germline assignment: CDR1 MDHEN and CDR2 SYDVKM. The CDR3 reads CASSSLPGTGSGNTIYF. The DNA for the CDR3 is TGTGCCAGCAGTTCACTTCCAGGGACAGGCTCTGGAAACACCATATATTTT.

The rearrangement links TRBV27 to TRBJ1-1; D gene unclear. Per the germline V gene, CDR1 is MNHEY and CDR2 is SMNVEV (reference sequence). Trimming removed 8 bases from V and 3 bases from J, with 13 bases in between. The CDR3 extends over 13 amino acids. For the CDR3, the DNA is TGTGCCAGCGCTTCGGGGAGCGACACTGAAGCTTTCTTT. Amino acid sequence: CASASGSDTEAFF.

This chain uses TRBV2 with TRBJ2-3, with D unclear. CDR1 and CDR2 from the germline V gene are SNHLY and FYNNEI. Trimming stripped 11 bases from V and 5 bases from J, with 26 bases between. The CDR3 loop spans 16 amino acids. This CDR3 is CASHRAGWSEVDTQYF. Here the CDR3 DNA reads TGTGCCTCCCACCGCGCCGGTTGGTCAGAAGTAGATACGCAGTATTTT.

The DNA of the CDR3 is TGCGCCAGCAGCCAAGATCCCCTAGCGGACTACGAGCAGTACTTC. It codes for CASSQDPLADYEQYF. V is TRBV4-1 and J is TRBJ2-7, with 7 bases that match TRBD2. CDR3 length: 15 amino acids. CDR1 and CDR2 from the germline V gene are MGHRA and YSYEKL. Losses at the gene ends were 0 bases for V and 3 bases for J; bases not matched to a gene: 5.

This clone was observed a handful of times. The J gene is TRBJ2-2, the V gene TRBV10-3; TRBD2 agrees at 9 bases. The CDR3 sequence is 19 residues long. Germline CDR1 and CDR2: ENHRY and SYGVKD. V lost 2 bases to trimming and J lost 3 bases; unmatched junction nucleotides: 13. The CDR3 DNA sequence: TGTGCCATCAGTGAGACGGTGGGGATAGCGGGAGAGGACACCGGGGAGCTGTTTTTT. Translating gives CAISETVGIAGEDTGELFF.

The rearrangement uses TRBV2 and TRBJ1-2; D unresolved. Germline V lookup: CDR1 SNHLY, CDR2 FYNNEI. V was cut by 8 bases and J by 0 bases, with 10 bases left in between. The CDR3 is made up of 13 amino acids. The CDR3 DNA reads TGTGCCAGCGAAGACGGGGCTAACTATGGCTACACCTTC. As protein: CASEDGANYGYTF.

The gene calls are TRBV27 and TRBJ2-7; D is undetermined. The germline V gene has CDR1 MNHEY and CDR2 SMNVEV (reference sequence). V lost 1 base, J lost 2 bases, and 9 bases lay in between. The CDR3 is 14 residues long. CDR3 sequence reads: CASSLYGSTYEQYF. CDR3 coding DNA: TGTGCCAGCAGTTTATATGGCAGCACCTACGAGCAGTACTTC.

A few counts support this clone. The CDR3 DNA is TGTGCCAGCAGCACCTCGACAGCGAACTATGGCTACACCTTC. Translation gives CASSTSTANYGYTF. The chain links TRBV11-2 to TRBJ1-2; TRBD1 is a possible D gene (5 bases). V was shortened by 5 bases and J by 2 bases, with 12 bases between the two germline ends. Germline CDR1 and CDR2: SGHAT and FQNNGV. The CDR3 extends over 14 amino acids.

The chain employs TRBV19 and TRBJ2-2; D unresolved. V lost 3 bases to trimming and J lost 4 bases, with 18 bases between them. Germline V lookup: CDR1 LNHDA, CDR2 SQIVND (reference sequence). This CDR3 is 17 amino acids long. The CDR3 bases are TGTGCCAGTAGTATTTTCGTTGGGCGTAGGGCCACCGGGGAGCTGTTTTTT. Translation: CASSIFVGRRATGELFF.

V gene TRBV5-1 combines with J gene TRBJ2-5, with 9 bases identical to TRBD1. Germline lookup yields CDR1 SGHRS and CDR2 YFSETQ. V trimming: 2 bases; J trimming: 6 bases; junction bases outside the gene matches: 5. This CDR3 region has 14 residues. CDR3 DNA: TGCGCCAGCAGCTTCGACAGGGGGGAAAAGACCCAGTACTTC. Amino acid sequence: CASSFDRGEKTQYF. Full variable domain (rest looked up from reference TRBV5-1 and TRBJ2-5): KAGVTQTPRYLIKTRGQQVTLSCSPISGHRSVSWYQQTPGQGLQFLFEYFSETQRNKGNFPGRFSGRQFSNSRSEMNVSTLELGDSALYLCASSFDRGEKTQYFGPGTRLLVL.

J is TRBJ2-2 and V is TRBV2, with D unresolved. Trimming removed 6 bases at V and 7 bases at J, with 9 bases between. The CDR3 has 12 residues. CDR1 is SNHLY and CDR2 is FYNNEI in the germline V gene. CDR3 sequence reads: CASRLSGGELFF. The CDR3, as DNA: TGTGCCAGCAGATTATCGGGCGGGGAGCTGTTTTTT.

This chain connects TRBV9 to TRBJ1-2; no clear D gene. V lost 3 bases, J lost 8 bases, and 14 bases lay in between. Germline V CDR1 and CDR2: SGDLS, YYNGEE. The CDR3 has 13 amino acids. The CDR3 reads CASSANMGWGYTF. CDR3 nucleotide sequence: TGTGCCAGCAGCGCAAACATGGGCTGGGGCTACACCTTC.

V and J are TRBV4-1 and TRBJ1-1; D gene uncertain. The germline gives CDR1 MGHRA, CDR2 YSYEKL. The CDR3 is 12 residues long. Trimming took off 2 bases at V and 3 bases at J, with 4 bases between the two ends. The CDR3 reads CASSQLDTEAFF. CDR3 nucleotide sequence: TGCGCCAGCAGCCAATTAGACACTGAAGCTTTCTTT.

The chain has TRBV11-3 and TRBJ2-1; no clear D gene. The germline CDR1 and CDR2 sequences are SGHNT and YENEEA. There are 12 residues in the CDR3. The germline V and J ends were trimmed by 4 bases and 6 bases, with 7 bases remaining between them. The CDR3 sequence is CASSSVVNEQFF. CDR3 nucleotides: TGTGCCAGCAGCTCAGTAGTCAATGAGCAGTTCTTC.

The chain recombines TRBV27 with TRBJ1-1; TRBD1 is a possible D gene (5 bases). This CDR3 is 14 amino acids long. V lost 5 bases and J lost 2, with 12 bases in between. Germline V lookup: CDR1 MNHEY, CDR2 SMNVEV (reference sequence). The CDR3 DNA reads TGTGCCAGCAGTGTGGGGGGGGGTAACACTGAAGCTTTCTTT. It codes for CASSVGGGNTEAFF.

V and J are TRBV29-1 and TRBJ2-1; TRBD1 is a possible D gene (7 bases). This CDR3 is built from 14 residues. The V and J ends lost 1 base and 3 bases respectively, with 10 bases between them. CDR1 and CDR2 from the germline V gene are SQVTM and ANQGSEA. The DNA for the CDR3 is TGCAGCGTTGAAGGCCAGGGGGGCTACAATGAGCAGTTCTTC. Protein sequence: CSVEGQGGYNEQFF.

The CDR3 DNA follows: TGCAGCGTTGATGCGGGTGTGGGCACCGGGGAGCTGTTTTTT. This sequence encodes CSVDAGVGTGELFF. The chain is built from TRBV29-1 and TRBJ2-2, with D possibly TRBD2 on 5 matching bases. Looked up from germline, CDR1 is SQVTM and CDR2 is ANQGSEA. V was clipped by 3 bases and J by 4 bases, with 12 bases between them. This CDR3 has 14 residues.

The gene calls are TRBV19 and TRBJ2-7, with 12 bases lining up with TRBD1. Trimming took 5 bases from V and 3 from J; bases not matched to a gene: 5. The CDR3 extends over 15 amino acids. CDR1 LNHDA and CDR2 SQIVND come from the germline V gene (reference sequence). The CDR3 loop reads CASSPGTGGFYEQYF. The CDR3 DNA reads TGTGCCAGTAGTCCTGGGACAGGGGGCTTCTACGAGCAGTACTTC.

CDR3 sequence (DNA): TGTGCCAGCAGTACTCGACAGGGGCCCGGTAGGACTGAAGCTTTCTTT. It yields the protein CASSTRQGPGRTEAFF. The V gene is TRBV28, the J gene TRBJ1-1; TRBD1 agrees at 8 bases. The germline V gene encodes CDR1 MDHEN and CDR2 SYDVKM. J was trimmed by 5 bases and V by 5 bases; bases with no gene match: 13. The CDR3 covers 16 residues.

This chain joins TRBV19 and TRBJ2-1; D may match TRBD1 or TRBD2 (5 bases each). Per germline, CDR1 LNHDA and CDR2 SQIVND (reference sequence). The CDR3 totals 14 residues. V was trimmed by 6 bases and J by 2 bases, leaving 11 bases between them. This CDR3 reads CASSGLGAYNEQFF. For the CDR3, the DNA is TGTGCCAGTAGCGGACTGGGGGCCTACAATGAGCAGTTCTTC.

V and J are TRBV6-1 and TRBJ2-1; D is undetermined. Looked up from germline, CDR1 is MNHNS and CDR2 is SASEGT. This CDR3 has 14 amino acids. The V end lost 1 base, the J end lost 3 bases, and 7 bases lay between the germline ends. The CDR3 DNA sequence: TGTGCCAGCAGTGAAGAGACGGACTACAATGAGCAGTTCTTC. Translation gives CASSEETDYNEQFF.

The CDR3 sequence: CASSVALAGGYEQYF. As DNA, the CDR3 is TGTGCCAGCAGCGTGGCGTTAGCGGGGGGGTACGAGCAGTACTTC. The rearrangement uses TRBV9 and TRBJ2-7; TRBD2 agrees at 11 bases. Germline assignment: CDR1 SGDLS and CDR2 YYNGEE. The CDR3 is 15 amino acids. Losses at the gene ends were 2 bases for V and 4 bases for J; bases not matched to a gene: 5. Looking up the rest from reference TRBV9 and TRBJ2-7 gives the full variable domain: DSGVTQTPKHLITATGQRVTLRCSPRSGDLSVYWYQQSLDQGLQFLIQYYNGEERAKGNILERFSAQQFPDLHSELNLSSLELGDSALYFCASSVALAGGYEQYFGPGTRLTVT.

This sequence joins TRBV5-1 and TRBJ2-2, with 16 bases fitting TRBD2. CDR1 is SGHRS, CDR2 YFSETQ, per germline. With V trimmed by 4 bases and J by 0 bases, 6 bases remained unmatched. The CDR3 covers 19 residues. This CDR3 reads CASSPGLAGGPANTGELFF. The CDR3, as DNA: TGCGCCAGCAGCCCGGGACTAGCGGGGGGGCCGGCGAACACCGGGGAGCTGTTTTTT.

The sample holds one count of this clone. The CDR3 sequence: CASSDGTRNEQFF. The DNA of the CDR3 is TGTGCCAGCAGCGACGGGACAAGGAATGAGCAGTTCTTC. The J gene is TRBJ2-1, the V gene TRBV7-9; a possible D gene is TRBD1 (6 bases). Trimming removed 5 bases from V and 7 bases from J, with 12 bases in between. The CDR3 contains 13 residues. Germline lookup yields CDR1 SEHNR and CDR2 FQNEAQ (reference sequence).

This clone was counted once. V is TRBV5-6 and J is TRBJ2-1; tentatively, D is TRBD2 (5 bases). Germline loops: CDR1 SGHDT, CDR2 YYEEEE. Trimming stripped 0 bases from V and 0 bases from J, with 7 bases between. The CDR3 is 15 amino acids. This CDR3 reads CASSLGRSSYNEQFF. The CDR3 nucleotides read TGTGCCAGCAGCTTGGGGAGGAGCTCCTACAATGAGCAGTTCTTC. Supplemented by reference TRBV5-6 and TRBJ2-1, the full variable domain reads DAGVTQSPTHLIKTRGQQVTLRCSPKSGHDTVSWYQQALGQGPQFIFQYYEEEERQRGNFPDRFSGHQFPNYSSELNVNALLLGDSALYLCASSLGRSSYNEQFFGPGTRLTVL.

This chain joins TRBV7-8 and TRBJ2-7; 7 bases match TRBD2. CDR1 is SGHVS and CDR2 is FQNEAQ in the germline V gene. The CDR3 has 15 amino acids. The ends lost 4 bases at V and 2 bases at J; junction bases unmatched: 8. For the CDR3, the DNA is TGTGCCAGCAGCTCTCGCGGGACTATAACCTACGAGCAGTACTTC. It yields the protein CASSSRGTITYEQYF.

The table lists this clone with a few counts. The V gene is TRBV27, the J gene TRBJ2-1; 12 bases line up with TRBD1. This CDR3 is built from 22 residues. The V gene end was trimmed by 5 bases and the J gene end by 4 bases; junction bases not matched to a gene: 24. From germline, CDR1 is MNHEY and CDR2 SMNVEV (reference sequence). CDR3 coding DNA: TGTGCCAGCAGTACGGGGACAGGGGGCGCGAAGACTAGCGCCCCTTTATACAATGAGCAGTTCTTC. Translating gives CASSTGTGGAKTSAPLYNEQFF.